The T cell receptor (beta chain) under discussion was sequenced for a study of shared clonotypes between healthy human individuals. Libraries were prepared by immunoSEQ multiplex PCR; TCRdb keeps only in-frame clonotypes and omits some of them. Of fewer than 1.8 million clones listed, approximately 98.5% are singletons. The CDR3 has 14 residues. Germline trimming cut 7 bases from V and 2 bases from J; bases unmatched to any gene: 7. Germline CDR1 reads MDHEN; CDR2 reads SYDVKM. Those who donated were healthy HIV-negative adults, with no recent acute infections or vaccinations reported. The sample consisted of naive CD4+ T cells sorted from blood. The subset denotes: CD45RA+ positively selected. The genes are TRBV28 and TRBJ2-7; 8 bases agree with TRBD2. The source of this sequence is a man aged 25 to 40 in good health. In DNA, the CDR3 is TGTGCCAGCACGGGAGGGGGGGTGACCTACGAGCAGTACTTC. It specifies CASTGGGVTYEQYF.